The 8 T cell receptor beta chains presented below share a single source sample, sequenced in a study of identical twins. TCRdb called the 5' RACE reads again in MiXCR, with one record for every CDR3 protein. Of hundreds of thousands of distinct CDR3 sequences listed, approximately 6% are singletons. The specimen was naive T cells sorted from blood. These receptors were taken from a man aged 18 to 29 in good health.

This clonotype was detected only a few times. J is TRBJ1-1 and V is TRBV20-1; D gene uncertain. This CDR3 has 12 residues. Trimming took off 6 bases at V and 0 bases at J, with 8 bases between the two ends. Germline CDR1 reads DFQATT; CDR2 reads SNEGSKA (reference sequence). The CDR3 nucleotides read TGCAGTGCCAAACGGGTGAACACTGAAGCTTTCTTT. Its protein is CSAKRVNTEAFF.

There are a few counts of this clonotype. The CDR3 protein is CSVLDGNQPQHF. For the CDR3, the DNA is TGCAGCGTATTGGACGGGAATCAGCCCCAGCATTTT. The J gene is TRBJ1-5, the V gene TRBV29-1; D gene unclear. Germline V gene data show CDR1 as SQVTM and CDR2 as ANQGSEA. The CDR3 loop spans 12 amino acids. The germline V and J ends were trimmed by 6 bases and 4 bases, with 10 bases remaining between them.

The chain employs TRBV5-1 and TRBJ2-3, with D perhaps being TRBD1 or TRBD2 (5 bases each). Trimming shortened V by 3 bases and J by 6 bases, and 14 bases separated the two germline ends. The germline CDR1 and CDR2 sequences are SGHRS and YFSETQ. This CDR3 spans 14 amino acids. The CDR3 DNA reads as TGCGCCAGCAGCTGGGTTCCGGGGCGCGATACGCAGTATTTT. Translated: CASSWVPGRDTQYF. Together with reference TRBV5-1 and TRBJ2-3, the CDR3 gives the full variable domain: KAGVTQTPRYLIKTRGQQVTLSCSPISGHRSVSWYQQTPGQGLQFLFEYFSETQRNKGNFPGRFSGRQFSNSRSEMNVSTLELGDSALYLCASSWVPGRDTQYFGPGTRLTVL.

This clonotype appeared many times. The chain has TRBV29-1 and TRBJ2-1; D may correspond to TRBD1 or TRBD2 (6 bases each). There are 14 residues in the CDR3. V was trimmed by 7 bases and J by 7 bases, leaving 20 bases between them. The germline gives CDR1 SQVTM, CDR2 ANQGSEA. The CDR3 region is CSGMGLTGPNEQFF. DNA for the CDR3: TGCAGCGGCATGGGACTGACAGGTCCTAATGAGCAGTTCTTC.

This clonotype came up a few times. The rearrangement uses TRBV5-1 and TRBJ2-2; TRBD2 might be the D (5 bases). Germline CDR1 reads SGHRS; CDR2 reads YFSETQ. This CDR3 contains 14 residues. Trimming cost V 4 bases and J 9 bases, with 16 bases left between them. Here the CDR3 reads CASSPPAGGWELFF. The CDR3 coding sequence is TGCGCCAGCAGCCCTCCGGCGGGCGGCTGGGAGCTGTTTTTT.

This clonotype has a handful of counts. The rearrangement links TRBV11-2 to TRBJ2-4; TRBD2 matches at 10 bases. The CDR3 is 12 amino acids. CDR1 and CDR2 from the germline V gene are SGHAT and FQNNGV. With 5 bases clipped from V and 10 bases from J, the junction kept 2 bases outside the gene matches. The CDR3 bases are TGTGCCAGCAGCCTAGCGGGAGAGATTCAGTACTTC. This translates into CASSLAGEIQYF.

The chain joins TRBV30 to TRBJ2-2; D is ambiguous. The CDR3 extends over 11 amino acids. With 8 bases removed from V and 7 bases from J, the gap between germline ends came to 11 bases. CDR1 is GTSNPN and CDR2 is SVGIG in the germline V gene (reference sequence). CDR3 amino acids: CARRVRGELFF. DNA of the CDR3: TGTGCCCGTAGGGTGCGCGGGGAGCTGTTTTTT.

This clonotype was observed at least ten times. The chain joins TRBV29-1 to TRBJ2-1, with D possibly matching TRBD1 (5 bases). Trimming took 7 bases from V and 4 from J, leaving 20 bases between them. Germline V gene data show CDR1 as SQVTM and CDR2 as ANQGSEA. The CDR3 consists of 15 residues. CDR3 DNA: TGCAGCGGCGTTAGGGGCCAGCGCGGATACAATGAGCAGTTCTTC. Translated: CSGVRGQRGYNEQFF.